This T cell receptor (beta chain) derives from a study of neurological immune-mediated disorders. Study background: In a group of around 35 multiple sclerosis patients, roughly 30 had the relapsing-remitting type and 3 had the secondary progressive type.

Points from the study as a whole: In HTLV-1-associated myelopathy, TCR clonal expansion was greatest, and in multiple sclerosis it was least, below healthy controls.

The team produced cDNA through 5'RACE using 10-nucleotide random UMIs. TCRdb redid the calling of the 5' RACE reads with MiXCR, one entry per CDR3 protein. The repertoire holds about 46,000 distinct CDR3 sequences, less than 4% seen once, with about 15% in the top ten. With regard to this clonotype: Its target is unknown. This may stem from a read error, because a much larger clone lies one nucleotide away.

The V segment lost 4 bases and the J segment 11 bases; nucleotides outside the gene matches: 6. Germline V gene lookup returns CDR1 MNHNY and CDR2 SVGAGI (reference sequence). The CDR3 sequence is 14 residues long. The chain uses TRBV6-6 and TRBJ2-1; TRBD2 aligns across 12 bases. The source material was PBMCs. The receptor comes from a woman between 50 and 59 years old with multiple sclerosis. In DNA, the CDR3 is TGTGCCAGCAGTTCCGGGACTAGCGGGTGTAAGCAGTTCTTC. Translated, it gives CASSSGTSGCKQFF.